The TCR beta chain described here comes from a study of blood T cell repertoires in COVID-19. With V trimmed by 5 bases and J by 0 bases, 4 bases remained unmatched. The CDR3 totals 15 residues. Germline V gene sequence: CDR1 SEHNR, CDR2 FQNEAQ (reference sequence). Clones were read by immunoSEQ multiplex PCR, and TCRdb kept only the in-frame ones, dropping some. The table lists around 170,000 clones, about four fifths of them singletons, with approximately 6.2% in the top ten. This chain uses TRBV7-9 with TRBJ2-1; TRBD1 matches 7 bases. The TCR comes from a man between 70 and 80 years old with active or convalescent COVID-19. The material sequenced was peripheral blood. CDR3 sequence: CASSMTGSSYNEQFF. The CDR3 coding sequence is TGTGCCAGCAGCATGACAGGGAGCTCCTACAATGAGCAGTTCTTC.